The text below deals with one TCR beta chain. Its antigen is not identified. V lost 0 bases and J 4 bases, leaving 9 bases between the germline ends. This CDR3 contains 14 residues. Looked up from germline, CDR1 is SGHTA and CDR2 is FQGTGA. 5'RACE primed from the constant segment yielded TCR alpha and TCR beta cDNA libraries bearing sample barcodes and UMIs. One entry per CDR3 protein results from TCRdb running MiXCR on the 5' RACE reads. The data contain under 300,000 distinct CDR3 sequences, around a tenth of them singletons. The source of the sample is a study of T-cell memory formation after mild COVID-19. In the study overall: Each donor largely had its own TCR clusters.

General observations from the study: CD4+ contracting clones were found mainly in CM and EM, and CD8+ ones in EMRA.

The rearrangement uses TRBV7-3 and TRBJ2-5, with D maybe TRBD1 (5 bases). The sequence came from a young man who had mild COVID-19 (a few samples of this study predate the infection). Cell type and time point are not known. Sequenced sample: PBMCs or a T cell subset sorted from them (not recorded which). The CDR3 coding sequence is TGTGCCAGCAGCTTAACGGGGCTAACAGAGACCCAGTACTTC. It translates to CASSLTGLTETQYF.